Following are 5 T cell receptor beta chains from one sample sequenced in a study of blood T cells in healthy people across ages. A second about 7 to 11 cycle PCR used barcoded and J-beta primers. TCRdb ran MiXCR on the 5' RACE reads and lists one entry per CDR3 protein. This sample has about 900,000 distinct CDR3 sequences, with 62% found just once. Sequencing was performed on blood. These receptor sequences come from a man between 25 and 39 years old in good health.

This clonotype was seen only a few times. J is TRBJ1-4 and V is TRBV5-1; no reliable D call. The CDR3 is made up of 15 amino acids. Trimming removed 4 bases from V and 7 bases from J, with 17 bases in between. Germline V CDR1 and CDR2: SGHRS, YFSETQ. CDR3 nucleotide sequence: TGCGCCAGCAGCCCATCGGGAGAGAAGGGTGAAAAACTGTTTTTT. This codes for CASSPSGEKGEKLFF.

The CDR3 DNA reads as TGCAGTGCTAGTAATATAGCGGCTCCAAACCTAGGGGAGACCCAGTACTTC. Translation: CSASNIAAPNLGETQYF. J is TRBJ2-7 and V is TRBV20-1, with D possibly matching TRBD2 (6 bases). The J call is doubtful: the DNA matches TRBJ2-5 better. CDR3 length: 17 amino acids. CDR1 and CDR2 (germline): DFQATT, SNEGSKA (reference sequence).

Concerning this clonotype: A much bigger clone sits one base away, suggesting this may be a read error. V usage is TRBV11-1 and J usage is TRBJ2-4; 8 bases agree with TRBD2. CDR3 length: 14 amino acids. The V gene's germline CDR1 is SGHAT and CDR2 FQDESV (reference sequence). The CDR3 DNA sequence: TGTGTCAGCAGTATAGCGGGAAACAGTCGGGAGCAGTACTTC. This sequence encodes CVSSIAGNSREQYF.

The V call is TRBV6-2 or TRBV6-3, the J call TRBJ2-7, with D unresolved. With 3 bases removed from V and 6 bases from J, the gap between germline ends came to 9 bases. The CDR3 contains 12 residues. Germline V gives CDR1 MNHEY, CDR2 SVGEGT. The chain's CDR3 is CASSYAEAEQYF. In DNA, the CDR3 is TGTGCCAGCAGTTATGCCGAGGCCGAGCAGTACTTC.

This chain uses TRBV6-1 with TRBJ1-6; 7 nucleotides match TRBD1. Trimming removed 8 bases from V and 9 bases from J; junction bases left unmatched: 7. Germline V CDR1 and CDR2: MNHNS, SASEGT. The CDR3 has 13 amino acids. The CDR3 is CASAGDRSSPLHF. The CDR3 bases are TGTGCCAGCGCCGGGGACAGATCTTCACCCCTCCACTTT.